This record looks at one T cell receptor (beta chain) sequence and its context. Antigen unknown. The sample comes from a study of T cell responses to AZD1222 COVID-19 vaccine. The CDR3 is 13 residues long. The germline V gene has CDR1 SGHDT and CDR2 YYEEEE. Trimming left V 0 bases short and J 4 bases short, with 7 bases between. Broader study findings: Spike-specific TCRs gained breadth and depth after people received two AZD1222 doses. Just 5 or 6 AZD1222 recipients tested seropositive at baseline.

Samples with a second dose at about 4 or about 12 weeks were pooled together. Assay used: immunoSEQ multiplex PCR; TCRdb lists only in-frame clones, some missing. The sample has approximately 120,000 clones, around 83% seen once. This sequence joins TRBV5-6 and TRBJ1-1; D remains unclear. Specimen: peripheral blood, collected 28 days after the second AZD1222 dose. The TCR originated in an adult who received the AZD1222 COVID-19 vaccine. CDR3 sequence: CASSLVQRTEAFF. CDR3 bases: TGTGCCAGCAGCTTGGTCCAGCGCACTGAAGCTTTCTTT.